The clone carrying this T cell receptor beta chain was detected only a few times. TCRdb's copy holds only in-frame clones and misses some; the assay was immunoSEQ multiplex PCR. The table lists about 21,000 clones, about 80% of them singletons. The data were obtained in a study of OX40 agonist ivuxolimab in advanced cancers. Study information: While on treatment, patients had intravenous ivuxolimab at 0.01 to 10 mg/kg every 2 weeks. Among those enrolled, mean age was about 62 years (range roughly 23 to 85) and about 81% were male. Past anti-PD-1, anti-PD-L1 or anti-CTLA-4 therapy was accepted, and roughly 40% had received some.

CDR3 length equals 13 residues. Per germline, CDR1 LGHNA and CDR2 YNFKEQ. The J segment lost 5 bases and the V segment lost 5 bases, leaving 4 bases of the junction unmatched. This sequence joins TRBV4-2 and TRBJ1-1; 8 nucleotides line up with TRBD1. The starting material was CD4+ or CD8+ T cells sorted from blood, obtained in a trial of the OX40 agonist ivuxolimab. The sequence came from an adult with an advanced solid tumor such as melanoma, head and neck, liver or kidney cancer. This CDR3 reads CASSRQGRTEAFF. Here the CDR3 DNA reads TGTGCCAGCAGCAGACAGGGGCGTACTGAAGCTTTCTTT.